Listed here are 5 T cell receptor beta chains from one sample, sequenced in a study of preoperative IRX-2 immunotherapy in early breast cancer (dated by TCRdb to the late 2010s). The treatment or condition label, read with the paper, signifies: preoperative locoregional IRX-2 cytokine immunotherapy. Receptors were amplified or captured by the immunoSEQ multiplex PCR assay. TCRdb stores this immuneACCESS table with in-frame sequences only. Part of the clones is absent; in the studies checked, under half of the shortfall reflects unresolved V genes, and no reason is known for the rest. The sample data list 95,000 to 100,000 clones, and about nine tenths of these were observed just once. Of the sample, approximately 2% falls within the top ten clones. The specimen was tumor tissue, collected after IRX-2 immunotherapy. Every receptor here comes from a human donor with breast cancer.

This chain connects TRBV11-3 to TRBJ2-3; D possibly uses TRBD1 or TRBD2 (5 bases each). Trimming left V 1 base short and J 6 bases short, with 11 bases between. Per germline, CDR1 SGHNT and CDR2 YENEEA. CDR3 length equals 14 residues. The CDR3 region is CASSLGGERDTQYF. Here the CDR3 DNA reads TGTGCCAGCAGCTTAGGAGGGGAGCGGGATACGCAGTATTTT.

The chain couples TRBV5-1 to TRBJ1-2; 8 nucleotides agree with TRBD1. With V trimmed by 0 bases and J by 6 bases, 4 bases remained unmatched. Germline assignment: CDR1 SGHRS and CDR2 YFSETQ. The CDR3 contains 14 residues. As DNA, the CDR3 is TGCGCCAGCAGCTTGGTGGGACAGGATAATGGCTACACCTTC. Its translation is CASSLVGQDNGYTF.

The CDR3 nucleotides read TGTGCCAGCAGCTTCAGGGGGGGTAATTCACCCCTCCACTTT. Translating it yields CASSFRGGNSPLHF. This rearrangement joins TRBV11-1 to TRBJ1-6; 7 positions match TRBD1. Germline-derived CDR1 and CDR2 are SGHAT and FQDESV (reference sequence). This CDR3 region has 14 residues. Losses at the gene ends were 3 bases for V and 6 bases for J; bases not matched to a gene: 2.

This clone was recorded once. The rearrangement joins TRBV9 to TRBJ1-2; D is ambiguous. Germline V gene lookup returns CDR1 SGDLS and CDR2 YYNGEE. This CDR3 spans 15 amino acids. The V gene lost 0 bases and the J gene lost 8 bases, with 17 bases spanning the gap. The CDR3 DNA sequence: TGTGCCAGCAGCGTAGATATGTGGCAGGATGGAGGCTACACCTTC. It specifies CASSVDMWQDGGYTF.

J is TRBJ2-2 and V is TRBV19; no clear D gene. CDR3 length: 14 amino acids. In germline, CDR1 is LNHDA, CDR2 SQIVND (reference sequence). V lost 7 bases, J lost 6 bases, and 15 bases lay in between. Here the CDR3 reads CASTRTVGSGELFF. DNA for the CDR3: TGTGCCAGTACCAGGACCGTCGGGTCCGGGGAGCTGTTTTTT.